This entry is about one T cell receptor beta chain. Its binding antigen is unknown. The sample holds no much larger clone one base away, and base qualities are not on file. This entry comes from a study of blood T cell repertoires in COVID-19 (dated by TCRdb to 2020 to 2021). About the study as a whole: Samples covering the acute and convalescent phases of COVID-19 were provided by collaborators in the United States, Italy and Spain. Samples were obtained from the ongoing ImmuneRACE study (first 160 participants) and from roughly 1,300 subjects provided by 6 global collaborators. The prospective study material was composed of cDNA or gDNA derived from T cells, B-cell-depleted T cells, or PBMCs. Where HLA class I and class II types were available, the types were taken from metadata supplied by the sample provider, not from assay-based typing. The sample metadata nearly always contained a de-identified subject ID, COVID-19 status, age in years and sex. The dataset comprised deeply sampled blood TCRbeta repertoires from subjects exposed to, actively infected with, or recovered from COVID-19. The repertoires were released in a freely available public database intended as a resource for research on the immune response to SARS-CoV-2. Study-wide conclusions, independent of this receptor: Clinical and demographic metadata were provided uncurated, with the amount varying by source and participant.

Taken from the germline V gene, the CDR1 and CDR2 loops are MDHEN and SYDVKM. Germline trimming amounts to 6 bases on V and 6 bases on J, with 10 as the count of junction bases outside the gene matches. Measured from the cysteine to the phenylalanine, the CDR3 is 15 residues long. The retained sequence is limited to the CDR3, 45 bases, with the frame set at the first base. Each collaborating institution followed its own protocols to collect whole blood in K2EDTA tubes. Collaborator samples were shipped for TCRbeta analysis as frozen whole blood, isolated PBMCs, or DNA extracted from either sample type. The immunoSEQ Assay, a bias-controlled multiplex PCR, was used to amplify TCRbeta CDR3 regions from genomic DNA. The source study handled its data this way. Nucleated cell counts per sample were estimated from amplification of reference gene primers within the assay. To quantify the absolute abundance of each unique TCRbeta CDR3 rearrangement, sequence reads were collapsed and filtered. For each sample, productive Simpson clonality was calculated as the square root of Simpson's diversity index over productive rearrangements. TCRdb obtained this table from immuneACCESS and retained in-frame rearrangements with V and J assigned. These tables miss some clones; where compared with another copy, unresolved V genes account for less than half of the shortfall, and the remainder is unexplained. V, J and clone size derive from that table, while D and trimming were established from the DNA sequence. Within this sample are under 250,000 clones, with nearly 90% of them counted one time only. Around 3% of the sample goes to the ten largest clones.

This receptor was identified in a man between 18 and 35 years old with active or convalescent COVID-19. The chain joins TRBV28 to TRBJ2-7, with 11 junctional bases fitting TRBD1. Sequenced material: peripheral blood. The nucleotide sequence is given as TGTGCCAGCAGCGCGACGGACAGGGGGCGAGGCGAGCAGTACTTC. Protein translation: CASSATDRGRGEQYF.